The next 13 T cell receptor beta chains were all read from a single sample in a study of T cell clonality in common variable immunodeficiency. This table comes from immunoSEQ multiplex PCR, and its TCRdb copy is limited to in-frame clones, with some not included. The sample includes around 57,000 clones, none of them occurring once. The sequencing input was peripheral blood mononuclear cells. The origin of the receptors is a person aged 18 to 75 in good health.

Notes on this clone: With the read ending 3 residues before the CDR3 end, the germline J gene is used to fill in that end. The rearrangement joins TRBV7-9 to TRBJ2-7; no clear D gene. V dropped 3 bases and J dropped 4 bases, with 7 bases sitting between them. Germline V gene data show CDR1 as SEHNR and CDR2 as FQNEAQ (reference sequence). This CDR3 contains 12 residues. The covered CDR3 bases are TGTGCCAGCAGCTTTGACTGGTACGAG. Translation gives CASSFDWYE. The whole CDR3 sequence reads CASSFDWYEQYF.

This clone was seen more than once but under ten times. The read falls 3 residues short of the CDR3 end, and the missing part is taken from the germline J gene. This chain links TRBV7-9 with TRBJ1-1; tentatively, D is TRBD1 (6 bases). The CDR3 totals 15 residues. Trimming removed 1 base at V and 4 bases at J, with 13 bases between. Germline V gives CDR1 SEHNR, CDR2 FQNEAQ (reference sequence). The covered CDR3 bases are TGTGCCAGCAGCTTAGTCGGGGGGCTCGGCACTGAA. Translation gives CASSLVGGLGTE. The complete CDR3 protein is CASSLVGGLGTEAFF.

At least ten counts were recorded for this clone. Coverage ceases 3 residues before the CDR3 finishes, and the germline J gene fills in the end. The V call is TRBV7-3, the J call TRBJ1-1; D may be TRBD1 (6 bases). Germline CDR1 reads SGHTA; CDR2 reads FQGTGA. There are 13 residues in the CDR3. The DNA read from the CDR3 is TGTGCCAGCAGCTTAACGGAGATAGGGGGA. This encodes CASSLTEIGG. The whole CDR3 protein reads CASSLTEIGGAFF.

In its sample, this clone was seen many times. Read coverage stops 3 residues before the CDR3 terminus; the germline J gene supplies the remainder. The chain combines TRBV7-3 with TRBJ2-2; unclear D gene. Trimming removed 5 bases at V and 7 bases at J, with 11 bases between. CDR3 size: 13 residues. The V gene's germline CDR1 is SGHTA and CDR2 FQGTGA. The covered CDR3 bases are TGTGCCAGCAGCCAAACTCGAAACGGGGAG. It yields the protein CASSQTRNGE. The CDR3, in full, reads CASSQTRNGELFF.

This clone was detected a few times. The DNA ends 3 residues before the CDR3 does, and the rest of the CDR3 is filled in from the germline J gene. The chain employs TRBV2 and TRBJ1-5; D gene ambiguous. With 4 bases removed from V and 4 bases from J, the gap between germline ends came to 14 bases. The CDR3 is 15 residues long. CDR1 SNHLY and CDR2 FYNNEI come from the germline V gene. This chain's CDR3 is CASSGGYRQNQPQHF. CDR3 bases read: TGTGCCAGCAGTGGTGGGTACAGACAAAATCAGCCC. The entire variable domain, with the rest obtained from reference TRBV2 and TRBJ1-5, is as follows: EPEVTQTPSHQVTQMGQEVILRCVPISNHLYFYWYRQILGQKVEFLVSFYNNEISEKSEIFDDQFSVERPDGSNFTLKIRSTKLEDSAMYFCASSGGYRQNQPQHFGDGTRLSIL.

This clone was seen a few times. The DNA ends 3 residues before the CDR3 does, and the rest of the CDR3 is filled in from the germline J gene. The genes are TRBV2 and TRBJ1-2; 10 nucleotides align to TRBD1. V lost 3 bases, J lost 4 bases, and 8 bases stayed unmatched. The CDR3 covers 16 residues. The germline V gene has CDR1 SNHLY and CDR2 FYNNEI. CDR3 sequence reads: CASSDVWDRGSYGYTF. Partial CDR3 DNA: TGTGCCAGCAGTGATGTTTGGGACAGGGGTTCCTATGGC.

Worth noting for this clone: Read sequence stops 3 residues before the CDR3 end, and the germline J gene provides the missing end. This rearrangement joins TRBV16 to TRBJ2-4; D gene unclear. The length of the CDR3 is 12 residues. Germline V lookup: CDR1 KGHSY, CDR2 FQNENV. The V end was cut by 0 bases, the J end by 8 bases, with 5 bases between. The CDR3 protein is CASSQSTDIQYF. The covered CDR3 bases are TGTGCCAGCAGCCAATCTACGGACATT.

The CDR3 sequence: CASSSGDRGRTDTQYF. The sequenced part of the CDR3 DNA is TGTGCCAGCAGTTCGGGTGACCGCGGGCGAACAGATACG. The chain joins TRBV13 to TRBJ2-3; D might be TRBD2 (5 bases). Sequencing ends 3 residues short of the CDR3 end; the germline J gene provides the rest. The CDR3 is made up of 16 amino acids. Per the germline V gene, CDR1 is PRHDT and CDR2 is FYEKMQ (reference sequence). The V and J ends lost 6 bases and 3 bases respectively, with 19 bases between them.

Ten or more counts support this clone. Read coverage stops 3 residues before the CDR3 terminus; the germline J gene supplies the remainder. The V gene is TRBV30, the J gene TRBJ1-5, with TRBD1 as a possible D gene (5 bases). This CDR3 has 15 residues. Germline CDR1 and CDR2: GTSNPN and SVGIG (reference sequence). Trimming removed 4 bases at V and 1 base at J, with 14 bases between. The part of the CDR3 DNA that was read is TGTGCCTGGAACAAAGACAGTTTAAGCAATCAGCCC. It translates to CAWNKDSLSNQP. The CDR3 reads in full as CAWNKDSLSNQPQHF.

This clone was counted at least ten times. The sequence runs out 3 residues before the end of the CDR3; the remainder is reconstructed from the germline J gene. The chain has TRBV5-1 and TRBJ2-5, with TRBD2 matching 13 bases. Germline CDR1 SGHRS, CDR2 YFSETQ. With V trimmed by 4 bases and J by 6 bases, 3 bases remained unmatched. This CDR3 region has 14 residues. Here the CDR3 reads CASSTTSGRQTQYF. CDR3 DNA (partial): TGCGCCAGCAGCACGACTAGCGGGAGGCAGACC.

In this sample, this clone turned up a few times. Read coverage stops 3 residues before the CDR3 terminus; the germline J gene supplies the remainder. This sequence joins TRBV20-1 and TRBJ2-5; D may be TRBD1 (6 bases). The length of the CDR3 is 14 residues. CDR1 is DFQATT, CDR2 SNEGSKA, per germline (reference sequence). With 1 base removed from V and 5 bases from J, the gap between germline ends came to 14 bases. The CDR3 spells CSARGRSTGETQYF. The CDR3 DNA, read in part, is TGCAGTGCTAGAGGAAGAAGCACAGGGGAGACC.

This clone was observed many times. The read terminates 3 residues ahead of where the CDR3 ends, so the germline J gene completes it. V and J are TRBV29-1 and TRBJ2-1; 14 nucleotides line up with TRBD2. Germline V lookup: CDR1 SQVTM, CDR2 ANQGSEA. The CDR3 length is 14 residues. V gave up 5 bases and J gave up 7 bases; unmatched junction bases: 4. Incomplete CDR3 DNA: TGCAGCGTTTCCGGGACTAGCGGGAGAAATGAG. Protein product: CSVSGTSGRNE. The complete CDR3 sequence is CSVSGTSGRNEQFF.

This clone was detected ten times or more. The CDR3 end lies 3 residues beyond the end of the read and is filled in from the germline J gene. The chain carries TRBV19 and TRBJ1-6; weak D call: TRBD1 (5 bases). The CDR3 loop spans 14 amino acids. Trimming stripped 2 bases from V and 7 bases from J, with 9 bases between. Looked up from germline, CDR1 is LNHDA and CDR2 is SQIVND (reference sequence). The DNA read from the CDR3 is TGTGCCAGTAGTATAAGACAGAACAATTCACCC. Translated: CASSIRQNNSP. The CDR3, in full, reads CASSIRQNNSPLHF.